This TCR beta chain was retrieved from a study of T-cell reconstitution after alpha-beta-depleted transplantation in children. The TCRbeta library was prepared with unique molecular identifiers. TCRdb ran MiXCR on the PCR reads and lists one entry per CDR3 protein. The table records about half a million distinct CDR3 sequences, around 12% of them present only once. In its sample, this clonotype was seen many times. The CDR3 extends over 13 amino acids. Germline loops: CDR1 SEHNR, CDR2 FQNEAQ (reference sequence). V was shortened by 8 bases and J by 4 bases, with 11 bases between the two germline ends.

The input for sequencing was PBMCs from the stem cell graft donor, taken from the stem cell graft. V usage is TRBV7-9 and J usage is TRBJ2-2; possible D gene TRBD2, 5 bases. The sequence was obtained from a human donor who donated a stem cell graft to a child with combined immunodeficiency. CDR3 protein: CASSGTSTGELFF. For the CDR3, the DNA is TGTGCCAGCTCCGGAACTAGCACCGGGGAGCTGTTTTTT.